The table lists the clone carrying this TCR beta chain with a few counts. Its antigen remains unidentified. This entry belongs to a study of cytomegalovirus exposure and HLA in healthy donors. The study's findings and limits: A few CMV-associated chains proved CMV antigen-specific in vitro. Usually a TCR sequence was rare, but some public TCRs were found in many donors.

The PCR contained 60 Vbeta and 13 Jbeta primers. TCRdb's copy holds only in-frame clones and misses some; the assay was immunoSEQ multiplex PCR. The repertoire holds approximately 190,000 clones, 82% seen once, with about 0.84% in the top ten. The V gene's germline CDR1 is SGDLS and CDR2 YYNGEE. Trimming took 1 base from V and 2 from J; bases not matched to a gene: 9. This CDR3 spans 18 amino acids. This receptor was obtained from a woman under 30 in good health and CMV-seronegative. Specimen: PBMCs. The chain has TRBV9 and TRBJ2-2, with 9 bases aligning to TRBD2. The CDR3 region has the DNA TGTGCCAGCAGCGTATACCGCGGGGGGGGCTACAACACCGGGGAGCTGTTTTTT. Translation: CASSVYRGGGYNTGELFF. The full variable domain, rest sourced from reference TRBV9 and TRBJ2-2, is DSGVTQTPKHLITATGQRVTLRCSPRSGDLSVYWYQQSLDQGLQFLIQYYNGEERAKGNILERFSAQQFPDLHSELNLSSLELGDSALYFCASSVYRGGGYNTGELFFGEGSRLTVL.